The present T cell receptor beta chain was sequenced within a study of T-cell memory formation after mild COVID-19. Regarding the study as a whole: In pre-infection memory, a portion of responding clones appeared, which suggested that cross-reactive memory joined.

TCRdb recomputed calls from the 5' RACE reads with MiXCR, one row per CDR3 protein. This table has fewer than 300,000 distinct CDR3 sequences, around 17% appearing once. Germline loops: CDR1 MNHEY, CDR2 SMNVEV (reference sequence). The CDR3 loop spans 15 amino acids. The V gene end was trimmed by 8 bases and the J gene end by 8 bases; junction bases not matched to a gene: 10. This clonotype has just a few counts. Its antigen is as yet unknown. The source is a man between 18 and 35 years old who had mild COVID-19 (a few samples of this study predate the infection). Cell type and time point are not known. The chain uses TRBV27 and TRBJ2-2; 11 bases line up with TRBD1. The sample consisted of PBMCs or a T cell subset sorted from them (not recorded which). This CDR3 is CASGRDRGMSGELFF. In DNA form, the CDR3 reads TGTGCCAGCGGCCGGGACAGGGGGATGTCAGGGGAGCTGTTTTTT.